These T cell receptor beta chains were read from a single sample in a study of T cells in localized non-small cell lung cancer. Sequencing used immunoSEQ multiplex PCR; TCRdb keeps in-frame clones, though not all of them. The table lists 45,000 to 70,000 clones, roughly 88% of them singletons, with over 4% in the top ten. The sequences come from peripheral blood, collected before any cancer treatment. All receptors come from a woman aged 40-69 years with stage I lung adenocarcinoma. CDR3s include the opening cysteine and the closing phenylalanine or tryptophan. The D gene is left open where the match is weak. Some rows mark clone size as missing; the rest say once, few, many or name a class of expanded clone.

d_gene | v_gene | abundance | CDR3aa
. | TRBV6-1 | . | CASSPTANYGYTF
. | TRBV6-5 | many | CASSIDRINTEAFF
. | TRBV28 | . | CASSPPGRLYEQYF
. | TRBV6-1 | . | CASTWGSNQPQHF
. | TRBV11-2 | . | CASSRTHNYGYTF
. | TRBV5-1 | . | CASSLEETQYF
. | TRBV6-6 | . | CASSYLTGSYEQYF
. | TRBV7-9 | once | CASSLNQLEQYF
. | TRBV5-1 | . | CASSLVGPRTKGTEAFF
. | TRBV30 | . | CAWTGRGRGEKLFF
. | TRBV5-1 | . | CASSLATVQETQYF
. | TRBV7-2 | once | CASSLEQHNEQFF
TRBD1 | TRBV6-5 | . | CASSHRGSTDTQYF
. | TRBV19 | . | CASSGFSNYGYTF
TRBD1 | TRBV11-1 | . | CASSETSGTGGEQYF
. | TRBV19 | . | CASSSGVRGAEAFF
TRBD1 | TRBV11-2 | . | CASQTPGGLDGYTF
TRBD2 | TRBV6-6 | . | CASKVAGSGTDTQYF
. | TRBV5-6 | . | CASSSQGVGTQYF
TRBD1 | TRBV5-1 | . | CASSSSGTGRRHF
. | TRBV5-1 | . | CASSFGGSETQYF
TRBD2 | TRBV5-6 | . | CASNRAGVETQYF
. | TRBV19 | . | CASLGTQSYGYTF
TRBD2 | TRBV5-4 | once | CASSLAAGATDTQYF
TRBD2 | TRBV7-9 | . | CASSFSSSGVYNEQFF
. | TRBV30 | once | CAWAGGLNEQFF
. | TRBV7-9 | . | CASSRRLGLDYGYTF
. | TRBV5-6 | . | CASSSPGTASSYEQYF
. | TRBV5-1 | . | CASSPEGGGNEKLFF
. | TRBV9 | . | CASSVGHRGSNEQFF